The present T cell receptor beta chain was sequenced within a study of blood T cell repertoires in COVID-19. Looking at the study overall: Sites in the United States, Italy and Spain provided acute and convalescent COVID-19 samples.

In the original processing: Amplification from reference gene primers served as the basis for estimated nucleated cell counts. The repertoire was sequenced with immunoSEQ multiplex PCR; TCRdb's copy has only in-frame clones and lacks some. The V and J calls and clone size are taken from that table; D and trimming were inferred from the DNA. The table has over 250,000 clones, roughly 86% seen once; the top ten hold around 0.9%. In terms of age and location, participants ranged from roughly 18 to 90 years and lived in fewer than 30 US areas. Trimming left V 2 bases short and J 1 base short, with 9 bases between. The CDR3 runs to 14 residues. CDR1 is GTSNPN and CDR2 is SVGIG in the germline V gene (reference sequence).

The source is a woman aged 25 to 45 who had recovered from COVID-19. The chain combines TRBV30 with TRBJ1-5; no reliable D call. The specimen sequenced was PBMCs or T cells enriched from blood (not recorded which). The CDR3 DNA is TGTGCCTGGAGTCCCGCGGGAAGCAATCAGCCCCAGCATTTT. This codes for CAWSPAGSNQPQHF.